A single T cell receptor (beta chain) is shown here with its context. The sample originates from a study of T cell responses to AZD1222 COVID-19 vaccine. The data were produced by immunoSEQ multiplex PCR, yet TCRdb's version contains in-frame clones alone and is incomplete. The sample consists of approximately 140,000 clones, 80% to 95% of them appearing once. Germline assignment: CDR1 KGHSH and CDR2 LQKENI. V was pared by 3 bases and J by 3 bases, with 17 bases between. CDR3 length: 16 amino acids. The chain recombines TRBV18 with TRBJ1-1, with D possibly being TRBD1 (5 bases). Source: peripheral blood, taken 28 days after the second AZD1222 dose. The receptor comes from an adult who received the AZD1222 COVID-19 vaccine. The CDR3 DNA reads as TGTGCCAGCTCACCTCCCTCTCGGGGGGTGGACACTGAAGCTTTCTTT. It yields the protein CASSPPSRGVDTEAFF.